This T cell receptor beta chain is drawn from a study of CD4 T cells in relation to SARS-CoV-2 and coronaviruses. In regard to this clone: No antigen is known for it.

The unexposed donors gave CD4+ T cells in about 2010-2019, prior to COVID-19. Isolation of CD4+ T cells took place after roughly nine days in culture. V trimming: 0 bases; J trimming: 2 bases; junction bases outside the gene matches: 4. CDR3 length: 15 amino acids. The V gene's germline CDR1 is GTSNPN and CDR2 SVGIG (reference sequence). Here immunoSEQ multiplex PCR was the method, and the copy in TCRdb shows in-frame clones only, minus some. The sample lists 26,000 or so clones; 74% were seen once. This receptor was obtained from a human donor in good health. Sequencing was carried out using CD4+ T cells from PBMCs, cultured in vitro. The chain links TRBV30 to TRBJ2-5; 9 positions agree with TRBD1. The CDR3 reads CAWSVGQGLQETQYF. The CDR3, as DNA: TGTGCCTGGAGTGTAGGACAGGGGCTACAAGAGACCCAGTACTTC.